The 15 T cell receptor beta chains given below trace back to one sample, sequenced in a study of blood T cell repertoires in COVID-19. Produced via immunoSEQ multiplex PCR; TCRdb's table is partial and in-frame only. The table shows approximately 300,000 clones, with around 86% occurring only once. The sample comprised PBMCs or T cells enriched from blood (not recorded which). Every receptor here comes from a man aged 55 to 69 who had recovered from COVID-19.

The chain has TRBV7-2 and TRBJ2-4; 7 nucleotides line up with TRBD1. In germline, CDR1 is SGHTA, CDR2 FQGNSA. CDR3 length: 16 residues. J was trimmed by 6 bases and V by 5 bases; bases with no gene match: 13. The CDR3 DNA reads TGTGCCAGCAGCCCCCAAACCCGGGACAGAGGAAACATTCAGTACTTC. It codes for CASSPQTRDRGNIQYF.

The rearrangement uses TRBV24-1 and TRBJ2-7; TRBD1 matches 12 bases. The length of the CDR3 is 17 residues. Trimming at V came to 3 bases and at J to 4 bases, leaving 9 bases not matched to a gene. Germline-derived CDR1 and CDR2 are KGHDR and SFDVKD. The CDR3 DNA sequence: TGTGCCACCAGTGATCAGAGGGGGACAGGGGGCCTTTACGAGCAGTACTTC. Translation: CATSDQRGTGGLYEQYF.

The chain carries TRBV4-1 and TRBJ2-5; possible D gene TRBD2, 6 bases. Germline lookup yields CDR1 MGHRA and CDR2 YSYEKL. This CDR3 is built from 18 residues. Trimming removed 3 bases at V and 5 bases at J, with 25 bases between. DNA of the CDR3: TGCGCCAGCAGCCACTCCTCCCCGGGACTGCCAAAGGAGGAGACCCAGTACTTC. Translated, it gives CASSHSSPGLPKEETQYF.

This clone was counted only a few times. This rearrangement joins TRBV5-4 to TRBJ2-5; 8 positions agree with TRBD2. J was trimmed by 2 bases and V by 4 bases; bases with no gene match: 13. This CDR3 contains 17 residues. Looked up from germline, CDR1 is SGHNT and CDR2 is YYREEE (reference sequence). In DNA, the CDR3 is TGTGCCAGCAGCCCCCGGGTGAGGACTAGCCAACAAGAGACCCAGTACTTC. Encoded protein: CASSPRVRTSQQETQYF. The whole variable domain, filled in from reference TRBV5-4 and TRBJ2-5, reads ETGVTQSPTHLIKTRGQQVTLRCSSQSGHNTVSWYQQALGQGPQFIFQYYREEENGRGNFPPRFSGLQFPNYSSELNVNALELDDSALYLCASSPRVRTSQQETQYFGPGTRLLVL.

CDR3 nucleotides: TGTGCCAGCAGTCCGACAGGGGCAGTCTATGGCTACACCTTC. Residues: CASSPTGAVYGYTF. The rearrangement uses TRBV6-2 or TRBV6-3 and TRBJ1-2; 8 bases are a match to TRBD1. V dropped 5 bases and J dropped 4; count of bases not matched to a gene: 6. This CDR3 has 14 amino acids. Germline lookup yields CDR1 MNHEY and CDR2 SVGEGT.

V usage is TRBV27 and J usage is TRBJ1-5; the D gene is possibly TRBD1 (6 bases). This CDR3 has 15 residues. V was trimmed by 2 bases and J by 3 bases, leaving 11 bases between them. Per germline, CDR1 MNHEY and CDR2 SMNVEV (reference sequence). The CDR3 sequence is CASSLLRGFNQPQHF. The CDR3 nucleotides are TGTGCCAGCAGTTTACTCAGGGGTTTCAATCAGCCCCAGCATTTT.

Worth noting for this clone: Germline and junction disagree at one end, which may indicate a read error. The V call is TRBV7-7, the J call TRBJ2-5, with TRBD1 matching 8 bases. Per the germline V gene, CDR1 is SSHAT and CDR2 is FNYEAQ (reference sequence). The CDR3 has 14 residues. The CDR3: CASSLGTGEATQYF. The CDR3 DNA is TGTGCTAGCAGCTTAGGGACAGGAGAAGCCACCCAGTACTTC.

V is TRBV18 and J is TRBJ2-3; D possibly corresponds to TRBD2 (5 bases). CDR3 length equals 14 residues. Trimming removed 2 bases at V and 2 bases at J, with 8 bases between. Germline loops: CDR1 KGHSH, CDR2 LQKENI. CDR3 region: CASSPTGNTDTQYF. Here the CDR3 DNA reads TGTGCCAGCTCACCAACGGGAAACACAGATACGCAGTATTTT. Drawing the rest from reference TRBV18 and TRBJ2-3, the complete variable domain is NAGVMQNPRHLVRRRGQEARLRCSPMKGHSHVYWYRQLPEEGLKFMVYLQKENIIDESGMPKERFSAEFPKEGPSILRIQQVVRGDSAAYFCASSPTGNTDTQYFGPGTRLTVL.

This clone was found a few times. The chain joins TRBV19 to TRBJ1-4; no clear D gene. The CDR3 has 15 amino acids. Germline CDR1 LNHDA, CDR2 SQIVND (reference sequence). Trimming cost V 3 bases and J 3 bases, with 11 bases left between them. The CDR3 protein is CASSMSTASNEKLFF. CDR3 sequence (DNA): TGTGCCAGTAGTATGAGCACAGCTTCTAATGAAAAACTGTTTTTT.

The chain is built from TRBV3-1 (or the pseudogene TRBV3-2) and TRBJ1-2, with TRBD1 matching over 12 bases. There are 15 residues in the CDR3. Germline-derived CDR1 and CDR2 are LGHDT and YNNKEL (reference sequence). After removal of 6 bases from V and 6 bases from J, the junction contained 8 bases not matched to a gene. CDR3 DNA: TGTGCCAGCAGTCCCCGGGACAGGGGGCGAAATGGCTACACCTTC. Translating gives CASSPRDRGRNGYTF.

The CDR3 protein is CASSRTGLQETQYF. The DNA for the CDR3 is TGTGCCAGCAGTCGGACAGGGCTCCAAGAGACCCAGTACTTC. This chain joins TRBV7-2 and TRBJ2-5; TRBD1 matches at 8 bases. Trimming removed 6 bases from V and 1 base from J; junction bases left unmatched: 4. The CDR3 sequence is 14 residues long. From germline, CDR1 is SGHTA and CDR2 FQGNSA.

Comments on this clone: Because the CDR3's place on the DNA is in doubt, the DNA is left out and the CDR3 is given as listed by TCRdb. The chain joins TRBV7-2 to TRBJ2-3; the D call TRBD1 from the table was never checked on the DNA. Per germline, CDR1 SGHTA and CDR2 FQGNSA. The CDR3 is 13 amino acids long, termini counted. The CDR3 sequence is CASSFVGLGTGAF.

The V and J genes are TRBV19 and TRBJ2-7, with a possible D match to TRBD2 (6 bases). Germline-derived CDR1 and CDR2 are LNHDA and SQIVND (reference sequence). V lost 3 bases to trimming and J lost 2 bases, with 11 bases between them. The CDR3 runs 14 residues. The CDR3 protein is CASSIGGNTYEQYF. Written as DNA, the CDR3 is TGTGCCAGTAGTATCGGCGGGAATACCTACGAGCAGTACTTC.

A few counts support this clone. This chain joins TRBV4-1 and TRBJ2-2; no definite D call. Germline V lookup: CDR1 MGHRA, CDR2 YSYEKL. V gave up 3 bases and J gave up 3 bases, with 14 bases separating them. The CDR3 runs to 16 residues. CDR3 bases: TGCGCCAGCAGCCAGAAGTACGGGTTCGACACCGGGGAGCTGTTTTTT. It specifies CASSQKYGFDTGELFF.

This clone turned up a few times. The V call is TRBV2, the J call TRBJ1-4; TRBD1 is a possible D gene (6 bases). Looked up from germline, CDR1 is SNHLY and CDR2 is FYNNEI. V gave up 8 bases and J gave up 8 bases, with 15 bases separating them. This CDR3 has 13 residues. The CDR3 reads CASRRGREEKLFF. CDR3 DNA: TGTGCCAGCCGGAGGGGGAGGGAGGAAAAACTGTTTTTT.